This TCR beta chain was sequenced in a study of shared clonotypes between healthy human individuals. CDR3 length: 17 amino acids. Germline loops: CDR1 SEHNR, CDR2 FQNEAQ (reference sequence). Trimming took off 5 bases at V and 6 bases at J, with 22 bases between the two ends. Profiling relied on immunoSEQ multiplex PCR, and the TCRdb table lists in-frame clones only, not all of them. The top ten hold 0.89% of the sample, which has about 1.1 million clones, 70% to 85% seen once. V and J are TRBV7-9 and TRBJ2-2, with D maybe TRBD1 (5 bases). This receptor was taken from a man aged 18-30 years in good health. Some clones in this sample may be carry-over from other donors' samples. The specimen sequenced was memory CD4+ T cells from PBMCs. Stated subset: CD45RA-negative fraction. The CDR3 DNA follows: TGTGCCAGCAGCCCCAAGGGTGGCTCAGGGCCGGCCGGGGAGCTGTTTTTT. As protein: CASSPKGGSGPAGELFF.